This record concerns one T cell receptor beta chain sequence. Additional DNA sequences in this sample encode the identical CDR3. This sample stems from a study of control samples from healthy donors and cancer patients. The CDR3 sequence is 14 residues long. CDR1 is MNHEY, CDR2 SVGAGI, per germline. Sequencing used immunoSEQ multiplex PCR; TCRdb keeps in-frame clones, though not all of them. The data contain around 170,000 clones, 70% to 90% of them singletons. The V call is TRBV6-5, the J call TRBJ1-5; the D is unclear. What was sequenced was blood. This clonotype originated in a woman in her 30s in good health. CDR3 nucleotides: TGTGCTAGCGGGTCACTTCTTCCAAATCAGCCCCAGCATTTT. Protein product: CASGSLLPNQPQHF.